The 28 T cell receptor beta chains given below trace back to one sample, sequenced in a study of post-analysis software for immune sequencing data. The antigens for these receptors are not known. Presence of unique molecular identifiers characterized the TCR beta cDNA libraries. TCRdb passed the PCR reads through MiXCR, listing each CDR3 protein once. The sample records 650,000 to 900,000 distinct CDR3 sequences, about 43% being singletons. Study results and limitations: Comparison of patients with controls showed about 5 TRBV segments more frequent in patients, TRBV5-6, TRBV5-1 and TRBV20-1 among them.

The sample comprised blood. The receptors were sampled from a girl aged 5 to 17 with multiple sclerosis.

This CDR3 is CASTYGRPPNTEAFF. The DNA for the CDR3 is TGTGCCAGCACCTATGGGAGACCGCCGAACACTGAAGCTTTCTTT. The J gene is TRBJ1-1, the V gene TRBV25-1; D unclear. Trimming pared 7 bases from V and 1 base from J, leaving 16 bases between. The CDR3 is 15 amino acids. The V gene's germline CDR1 is MGHDK and CDR2 SYGVNS.

This clonotype showed up just a few times. This chain links TRBV14 with TRBJ2-1, with TRBD2 as a possible D gene (6 bases). This CDR3 has 15 residues. Trimming shortened V by 1 base and J by 8 bases, and 15 bases separated the two germline ends. From germline, CDR1 is SGHDN and CDR2 FVKESK. The CDR3 is CASSQGERVLDEQFF. Here the CDR3 DNA reads TGTGCCAGCAGCCAAGGTGAGCGGGTCCTGGATGAGCAGTTCTTC.

The genes are TRBV7-9 and TRBJ2-1; TRBD2 aligns across 7 bases. The germline CDR1 and CDR2 sequences are SEHNR and FQNEAQ (reference sequence). The CDR3 covers 13 residues. The ends lost 1 base at V and 13 bases at J; junction bases unmatched: 7. The DNA for the CDR3 is TGTGCCAGCAGCTTAGGGTCTAGCGGAGTCCAGTTCTTC. Protein sequence: CASSLGSSGVQFF. The whole variable domain, filled in from reference TRBV7-9 and TRBJ2-1, reads DTGVSQNPRHKITKRGQNVTFRCDPISEHNRLYWYRQTLGQGPEFLTYFQNEAQLEKSRLLSDRFSAERPKGSFSTLEIQRTEQGDSAMYLCASSLGSSGVQFFGPGTRLTVL.

This rearrangement joins TRBV5-1 to TRBJ2-7; 8 positions match TRBD2. From germline, CDR1 is SGHRS and CDR2 YFSETQ. After removal of 3 bases from V and 0 bases from J, the junction contained 5 bases not matched to a gene. The CDR3 spans 15 residues. Written as DNA, the CDR3 is TGCGCCAGCAGCTCAGTAGCGGGGAACTCCTACGAGCAGTACTTC. Translation: CASSSVAGNSYEQYF.

V gene TRBV5-5 combines with J gene TRBJ2-5; D uncertain. V shed 1 base and J shed 1 base, with 11 bases lying between them. Germline V gene lookup returns CDR1 SGHKS and CDR2 YYEKEE (reference sequence). The CDR3 loop spans 15 amino acids. CDR3 bases: TGTGCCAGCAGCTTGACCTTCGGCGGCCAAGAGACCCAGTACTTC. Its translation: CASSLTFGGQETQYF.

This clonotype appeared a few times. A read error may produce the germline difference seen at one junction end. The chain links TRBV25-1 to TRBJ2-1; perhaps TRBD2 as D (5 bases). The V gene's germline CDR1 is MGHDK and CDR2 SYGVNS. This CDR3 contains 14 residues. The CDR3 reads CANSKEVVDNEQFF. The CDR3, as DNA: TGTGCCAACAGTAAGGAGGTGGTCGACAATGAGCAGTTCTTC.

The CDR3 coding sequence is TGCAGCGTTGAAGGGCTAGCGGGAGTCCCAGATACGCAGTATTTT. Protein: CSVEGLAGVPDTQYF. The J gene is TRBJ2-3, the V gene TRBV29-1; 10 bases line up with TRBD2. The V segment lost 1 base and the J segment 4 bases; nucleotides outside the gene matches: 5. The CDR3 consists of 15 residues. The V gene's germline CDR1 is SQVTM and CDR2 ANQGSEA.

The rearrangement joins TRBV7-9 to TRBJ2-3, with TRBD2 identical over 7 bases. V lost 3 bases and J lost 4; bases outside the gene matches: 10. The CDR3 has 16 amino acids. Germline V gene data show CDR1 as SEHNR and CDR2 as FQNEAQ (reference sequence). DNA for the CDR3: TGTGCCAGCAGCTTCAGTGCGGGGGTGGCATCAGATACGCAGTATTTT. Its protein is CASSFSAGVASDTQYF.

CDR3 in amino acids: CTSPGLYNEQFF. CDR3 in DNA: TGCACTTCTCCGGGACTCTACAATGAGCAGTTCTTC. V usage is TRBV20-1 and J usage is TRBJ2-1; TRBD2 might be the D (6 bases). CDR3 length: 12 residues. Germline V gene sequence: CDR1 DFQATT, CDR2 SNEGSKA (reference sequence).

In nucleotides, the CDR3 is TGCAGCGTTGGGGGTCCTGAAGCTTTCTTT. The encoded protein is CSVGGPEAFF. The chain carries TRBV29-1 and TRBJ1-1; no firm D call. Per the germline V gene, CDR1 is SQVTM and CDR2 is ANQGSEA. V lost 4 bases, J lost 6 bases, and 6 bases lay in between. This CDR3 comprises 10 residues.

The chain combines TRBV30 with TRBJ1-1, with 9 nucleotides matching TRBD1. The CDR3 runs to 15 residues. Germline V gene data show CDR1 as GTSNPN and CDR2 as SVGIG (reference sequence). Trimming cost V 1 base and J 4 bases; bases outside gene matches: 7. The CDR3 coding sequence is TGTGCCTGGAGTGGACCCGGGACAGGGAGCACTGAAGCTTTCTTT. Translated: CAWSGPGTGSTEAFF.

The sample holds a few counts of this clonotype. This chain uses TRBV2 with TRBJ2-1; TRBD2 agrees at 8 bases. Germline V gene sequence: CDR1 SNHLY, CDR2 FYNNEI. There are 15 residues in the CDR3. The trim removed 9 bases at V and 3 bases at J, leaving 10 bases unmatched. The CDR3 protein is CARDRTSSNYNEQFF. The CDR3 DNA reads as TGTGCCAGGGATAGGACTAGCAGTAACTACAATGAGCAGTTCTTC.

The chain couples TRBV20-1 to TRBJ2-5, with 11 bases aligning to TRBD2. The germline gives CDR1 DFQATT, CDR2 SNEGSKA (reference sequence). The CDR3 extends over 15 amino acids. The V and J ends lost 0 bases and 7 bases, in that order; junction bases with no gene match: 7. DNA for the CDR3: TGCAGTGCTAGAGATCTAGCGGGAGGCACAGGGACCCAGTACTTC. It is translated as CSARDLAGGTGTQYF.

The CDR3 sequence: CASSSGAGSEQYF. CDR3 DNA: TGTGCCAGCAGCTCCGGGGCGGGGAGCGAGCAGTACTTC. The genes are TRBV7-9 and TRBJ2-4; possible D gene TRBD2, 6 bases. The J call may be in error: the DNA end matches TRBJ2-7 better. CDR3 size: 13 residues. Looked up from germline, CDR1 is SEHNR and CDR2 is FQNEAQ (reference sequence).

This clonotype has just a few counts. The rearrangement joins TRBV10-3 to TRBJ2-5, with D hard to call. V was pared by 0 bases and J by 5 bases, with 10 bases between. This CDR3 is 14 amino acids long. The germline gives CDR1 ENHRY, CDR2 SYGVKD. This CDR3 is CAISESLVGETQYF. In nucleotides, the CDR3 is TGTGCCATCAGTGAGTCGTTGGTTGGGGAGACCCAGTACTTC.

This clonotype was detected once. V is TRBV14 and J is TRBJ2-1; a possible D gene is TRBD2 (5 bases). The CDR3 is made up of 16 amino acids. Germline lookup yields CDR1 SGHDN and CDR2 FVKESK. Trimming removed 0 bases at V and 4 bases at J, with 13 bases between. Here the CDR3 reads CASSQDGERNYNEQFF. CDR3 DNA sequence: TGTGCCAGCAGCCAAGATGGGGAGCGGAATTACAATGAGCAGTTCTTC.

As for this clonotype: One end of the junction fails to match germline, which may point to a read error. The chain recombines TRBV4-3 with TRBJ2-1, with 10 bases that match TRBD2. Per the germline V gene, CDR1 is LGHNA and CDR2 is YSLEER. This CDR3 contains 18 residues. In nucleotides, the CDR3 is TGCGCCAACAGCCAAAGGACTAGCGGCACGAGCTCCTACAATGAGCAGTTCTTC. Translation: CANSQRTSGTSSYNEQFF.

The chain uses TRBV25-1 and TRBJ1-2; D remains ambiguous. This CDR3 comprises 14 residues. Trimming cost V 2 bases and J 0 bases, with 7 bases left between them. Germline V gives CDR1 MGHDK, CDR2 SYGVNS. The CDR3 region is CASSERVSNYGYTF. In nucleotides, the CDR3 is TGTGCCAGCAGTGAAAGGGTCTCTAACTATGGCTACACCTTC.

About this clonotype: This sequence may be a read error, since a much larger clone differs from it by one base. The gene calls are TRBV5-1 and TRBJ2-3; the D call may be TRBD1 or TRBD2 (6 bases each). CDR1 is SGHRS and CDR2 is YFSETQ in the germline V gene. The CDR3 contains 14 residues. CDR3 bases: TGCGCCAGCAGCTTGGAGGGGGGCACAGATGCGCAGTATTTT. This translates into CASSLEGGTDAQYF.

This clonotype showed up just a few times. V and J are TRBV12-3 or TRBV12-4 and TRBJ2-1, with D possibly TRBD1 on 6 matching bases. This CDR3 has 15 residues. V lost 6 bases to trimming and J lost 7 bases, with 19 bases between them. CDR3 in amino acids: CASSREVGAGNEQFF. As DNA, the CDR3 is TGTGCCAGCAGCCGCGAGGTGGGGGCTGGTAATGAGCAGTTCTTC.

This clonotype was counted between two and nine times. The rearrangement links TRBV12-3 or TRBV12-4 to TRBJ2-3; D gene ambiguous. Trimming removed 3 bases at V and 0 bases at J, with 7 bases between. The CDR3 consists of 14 residues. This chain's CDR3 is CASSFLTSTDTQYF. The CDR3 nucleotides are TGTGCCAGCAGTTTTTTGACTAGCACAGATACGCAGTATTTT.

This clonotype was counted only a few times. The genes are TRBV10-3 and TRBJ2-7; 8 nucleotides agree with TRBD2. This CDR3 contains 14 residues. J lost 3 bases, V lost 3 bases, and 4 bases had no gene match. From germline, CDR1 is ENHRY and CDR2 SYGVKD. CDR3 DNA sequence: TGTGCCATCAGTGACGGTGCGGGAGGCTACGAGCAGTACTTC. Protein product: CAISDGAGGYEQYF.

The chain has TRBV12-3 or TRBV12-4 and TRBJ2-5; 7 bases line up with TRBD2. This CDR3 is built from 11 residues. V dropped 8 bases and J dropped 9; count of bases not matched to a gene: 6. CDR3 sequence: CASGGGRAQYF. The CDR3 nucleotides are TGTGCCAGCGGGGGGGGAAGGGCCCAGTACTTC.

The gene calls are TRBV6-5 and TRBJ2-7, with D perhaps matching TRBD2 (5 bases). The CDR3 runs 13 residues. CDR1 and CDR2 from the germline V gene are MNHEY and SVGAGI. V lost 6 bases and J lost 5, with 14 bases in between. CDR3: CASRRGPRNEQYF. The CDR3 DNA follows: TGTGCCAGCAGACGGGGTCCGAGGAACGAGCAGTACTTC.

V and J are TRBV12-3 or TRBV12-4 and TRBJ2-7; possible D gene TRBD1, 5 bases. The CDR3 spans 15 residues. Trimming took off 5 bases at V and 0 bases at J, with 14 bases between the two ends. CDR3 in amino acids: CASSIRVDPSYEQYF. CDR3 nucleotides: TGTGCCAGCAGTATCAGGGTTGACCCCTCCTACGAGCAGTACTTC.

This clonotype was observed a handful of times. The chain carries TRBV12-3 or TRBV12-4 and TRBJ2-7; 12 bases fit TRBD2. J lost 0 bases, V lost 5 bases, and 14 bases had no gene match. The CDR3 consists of 19 residues. This CDR3 reads CASSPSAALAGGFSYEQYF. CDR3 coding DNA: TGTGCCAGCAGTCCTAGCGCGGCACTAGCGGGAGGTTTCTCCTACGAGCAGTACTTC.

This rearrangement joins TRBV12-3 or TRBV12-4 to TRBJ1-3; D may be TRBD1 (5 bases). Trimming took off 3 bases at V and 7 bases at J, with 10 bases between the two ends. CDR3 length equals 13 residues. The CDR3 bases are TGTGCCAGCAGTTTCGGTGAGGGGAACACCATATATTTT. This translates into CASSFGEGNTIYF.

The chain combines TRBV24-1 with TRBJ2-7, with D maybe TRBD2 (7 bases). The J call may be mistaken, given a closer DNA end match to TRBJ2-5. This CDR3 comprises 16 residues. Germline lookup yields CDR1 KGHDR and CDR2 SFDVKD. This chain's CDR3 is CATSDYRGGAEETQYF. The DNA of the CDR3 is TGTGCCACCAGTGATTACCGAGGGGGGGCCGAGGAGACCCAGTACTTC.